The text below deals with one T cell receptor (beta chain). The antigen remains undetermined. The germline V and J ends were trimmed by 6 bases and 7 bases, with 10 bases remaining between them. Germline CDR1 and CDR2: SQVTM and ANQGSEA. The CDR3 is 10 residues long. This record comes from a study of cytomegalovirus exposure and HLA in healthy donors. PCR involved 60 Vbeta and 13 Jbeta primers. The method was immunoSEQ multiplex PCR; TCRdb's version includes in-frame clones alone and lacks a portion of them. The data contain more than 130,000 clones, around 73% of them singletons. General study findings and limits: With later analysis, a missense DCLRE1C variant became linked to TCR beta V- and J-gene trimming. It was assumed in the presence/absence analyses that sequencing depth was roughly uniform across donors.

CMV serostatus data were not documented for this donor. Material: PBMCs. The V gene is TRBV29-1, the J gene TRBJ2-7; D unresolved. This clonotype was obtained from a human donor in good health. The CDR3, as DNA: TGCAGCGTCGAAATCTTTGAGCAGTACTTC. Its protein is CSVEIFEQYF.